The clone carrying this T cell receptor beta chain appeared a few times. A single record per CDR3 protein comes from TCRdb applying MiXCR to the RT-PCR reads. The sample yields approximately 720,000 distinct CDR3 sequences, 14% seen once. The CDR3 is 16 residues long. Germline V CDR1 and CDR2: MNHEY, SVGEGT. The V and J ends lost 5 bases and 2 bases respectively, with 16 bases between them. The TCR originated in a female donor in good health, serving as a healthy control. This chain connects TRBV6-2 or TRBV6-3 to TRBJ1-5; D gene uncertain. Sequencing was performed on memory CD4+ T cells from blood. CDR3 sequence (DNA): TGTGCCAGCAGTCCCGCACGAGGGCTTGGCAATCAGCCCCAGCATTTT. The encoded protein is CASSPARGLGNQPQHF.